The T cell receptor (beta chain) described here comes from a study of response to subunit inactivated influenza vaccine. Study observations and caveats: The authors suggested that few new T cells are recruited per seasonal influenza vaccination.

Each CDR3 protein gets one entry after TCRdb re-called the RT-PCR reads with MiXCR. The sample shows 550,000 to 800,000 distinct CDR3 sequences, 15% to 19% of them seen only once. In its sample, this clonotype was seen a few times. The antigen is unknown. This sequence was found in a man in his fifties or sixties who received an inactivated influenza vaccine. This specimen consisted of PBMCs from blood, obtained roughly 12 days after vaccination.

CDR3 DNA sequence: TGCAGTGCTAGAGATCCCCAGGGGTTAGGGGAGACCCAGTACTTC. Protein: CSARDPQGLGETQYF. The rearrangement uses TRBV20-1 and TRBJ2-5; D may be TRBD1 (6 bases). This CDR3 is 15 amino acids long. V was trimmed by 0 bases and J by 5 bases, leaving 16 bases between them. Germline values: CDR1 DFQATT, CDR2 SNEGSKA (reference sequence).